The 27 T cell receptor beta chains below come from one sample, sequenced in a study of cytomegalovirus exposure and HLA in healthy donors. It was with 60 Vbeta and 13 Jbeta primers that the PCR ran. The table came from immunoSEQ multiplex PCR; TCRdb's copy has only in-frame clones and leaves some out. The table records about 190,000 clones, about 80% of them present only once. Input material: PBMCs. These receptors were obtained from a boy younger than 18 in good health and CMV-seronegative.

The chain is built from TRBV19 and TRBJ1-5, with D possibly matching TRBD1 (6 bases). The CDR3 consists of 15 residues. Trimming left V 6 bases short and J 1 base short, with 13 bases between. Germline V CDR1 and CDR2: LNHDA, SQIVND (reference sequence). CDR3 residues: CASRGPQGSNQPQHF. The CDR3 nucleotides read TGTGCCAGTAGGGGACCTCAGGGGAGCAATCAGCCCCAGCATTTT.

V gene TRBV28 combines with J gene TRBJ1-5; no firm D call. Trimming cost V 7 bases and J 0 bases, with 7 bases left between them. Germline values: CDR1 MDHEN, CDR2 SYDVKM. The CDR3 spans 13 residues. CDR3 DNA sequence: TGTGCCAGCACCTTAAATAGCAATCAGCCCCAGCATTTT. Translated, it gives CASTLNSNQPQHF. The full variable domain, in which reference TRBV28 and TRBJ1-5 provide the parts outside the CDR3, is DVKVTQSSRYLVKRTGEKVFLECVQDMDHENMFWYRQDPGLGLRLIYFSYDVKMKEKGDIPEGYSVSREKKERFSLILESASTNQTSMYLCASTLNSNQPQHFGDGTRLSIL.

The rearrangement joins TRBV29-1 to TRBJ1-5; 10 bases agree with TRBD1. Trimming cost V 6 bases and J 2 bases; bases outside gene matches: 7. Germline assignment: CDR1 SQVTM and CDR2 ANQGSEA. This CDR3 is built from 15 residues. CDR3 amino acids: CSVSGTGDGNQPQHF. Here the CDR3 DNA reads TGCAGCGTCTCCGGGACAGGGGACGGCAATCAGCCCCAGCATTTT. Looking up the rest from reference TRBV29-1 and TRBJ1-5 gives the full variable domain: SAVISQKPSRDICQRGTSLTIQCQVDSQVTMMFWYRQQPGQSLTLIATANQGSEATYESGFVIDKFPISRPNLTFSTLTVSNMSPEDSSIYLCSVSGTGDGNQPQHFGDGTRLSIL.

The chain is built from TRBV10-3 and TRBJ1-2; no clear D. Trimming took off 3 bases at V and 3 bases at J, with 8 bases between the two ends. Germline V gene lookup returns CDR1 ENHRY and CDR2 SYGVKD. The CDR3 is made up of 13 amino acids. The chain's CDR3 is CAISDMGDYGYTF. CDR3 in DNA: TGTGCCATCAGTGACATGGGAGACTATGGCTACACCTTC.

V gene TRBV4-1 combines with J gene TRBJ2-5; TRBD1 is a possible D gene (6 bases). The J call could be wrong; TRBJ2-7 is a better fit for the DNA end. This CDR3 is built from 13 residues. Germline loops: CDR1 MGHRA, CDR2 YSYEKL. The CDR3 sequence is CASGSPGDYEQYF. The DNA for the CDR3 is TGCGCCAGCGGGTCCCCAGGGGATTACGAGCAGTACTTC.

This chain joins TRBV19 and TRBJ1-5; D not resolved. V gave up 7 bases and J gave up 8 bases, with 12 bases separating them. The CDR3 spans 12 residues. CDR1 and CDR2 from the germline V gene are LNHDA and SQIVND (reference sequence). DNA for the CDR3: TGTGCCAGTATGGCAGGTGCGAAGCCCCAGCATTTT. This encodes CASMAGAKPQHF.

The CDR3 region is CASSLPDVTGEETQYF. DNA for the CDR3: TGTGCCAGCAGCTTGCCCGACGTGACAGGGGAAGAGACCCAGTACTTC. This chain joins TRBV5-4 and TRBJ2-5; 8 nucleotides match TRBD1. Germline assignment: CDR1 SGHNT and CDR2 YYREEE (reference sequence). There are 16 residues in the CDR3. Trimming removed 1 base from V and 3 bases from J; junction bases left unmatched: 8.

Many counts were recorded for this clone. The chain recombines TRBV21-1 with TRBJ1-1; the table's D call of TRBD1 was not tested on the DNA. TRBV21-1 is a pseudogene segment. The CDR3 sequence is 13 residues long. DNA for the CDR3: TGTGCCAGCAGCGAAAAACAGGGCACTGAAGCTTTCTTT. Translated, it gives CASSEKQGTEAFF.

Comment on this clone: The junction differs from germline at one of its ends, possibly a read error. Other DNA sequences within the sample encode an identical CDR3. The chain's CDR3 is CASSLDRGYGYTF. CDR3 sequence (DNA): TGTGCTAGCAGCCTGGACAGGGGCTATGGCTACACCTTC. This chain joins TRBV7-7 and TRBJ1-2; 9 bases fit TRBD1. The CDR3 length is 13 residues. The germline CDR1 and CDR2 sequences are SSHAT and FNYEAQ (reference sequence). The whole variable domain, filled in from reference TRBV7-7 and TRBJ1-2, reads GAGVSQSPRYKVTKRGQDVTLRCDPISSHATLYWYQQALGQGPEFLTYFNYEAQPDKSGLPSDRFSAERPEGSISTLTIQRTEQRDSAMYRCASSLDRGYGYTFGSGTRLTVV.

The V call is TRBV7-3, the J call TRBJ2-1, with 8 bases that match TRBD2. There are 17 residues in the CDR3. Germline V lookup: CDR1 SGHTA, CDR2 FQGTGA. The V and J ends lost 2 bases and 3 bases, in that order; junction bases with no gene match: 9. CDR3 protein: CASSLGWREVGYNEQFF. CDR3 nucleotide sequence: TGTGCCAGCAGCTTAGGGTGGCGGGAGGTGGGCTACAATGAGCAGTTCTTC.

The chain is built from TRBV5-5 and TRBJ1-2; TRBD1 agrees at 9 bases. V lost 5 bases and J lost 7; bases outside the gene matches: 12. Germline values: CDR1 SGHKS, CDR2 YYEKEE (reference sequence). This CDR3 is built from 15 residues. CDR3 sequence reads: CASSLMDRGWSGYTF. CDR3 nucleotide sequence: TGTGCCAGCAGTTTGATGGACAGGGGTTGGTCTGGCTACACCTTC.

The chain recombines TRBV14 with TRBJ2-1; TRBD2 agrees at 9 bases. V gave up 4 bases and J gave up 8 bases; unmatched junction bases: 12. This CDR3 has 16 residues. CDR1 is SGHDN and CDR2 is FVKESK in the germline V gene. CDR3 sequence reads: CASSRWMARGGDEQFF. The CDR3 bases are TGTGCCAGCAGCCGCTGGATGGCGCGGGGGGGTGATGAGCAGTTCTTC.

J is TRBJ1-1 and V is TRBV27, with 10 bases matching TRBD1. With 7 bases clipped from V and 5 bases from J, the junction kept 10 bases outside the gene matches. CDR1 and CDR2 (germline): MNHEY, SMNVEV (reference sequence). This CDR3 is 15 amino acids long. This CDR3 reads CASNRQGALITEAFF. The CDR3 DNA reads TGTGCCAGCAACCGACAGGGGGCGCTTATAACTGAAGCTTTCTTT.

The chain recombines TRBV6-6 with TRBJ2-5; D perhaps matches TRBD2 (5 bases). The germline CDR1 and CDR2 sequences are MNHNY and SVGAGI (reference sequence). CDR3 length: 12 amino acids. V was clipped by 2 bases and J by 9 bases, with 10 bases between them. This CDR3 is CASSYLSVAQYF. CDR3 coding DNA: TGTGCCAGCAGTTACCTTAGCGTGGCCCAGTACTTC.

The table lists this clone with a count of one. The chain has TRBV11-3 and TRBJ2-1, with a weak D call TRBD1 (5 bases). Germline loops: CDR1 SGHNT, CDR2 YENEEA. There are 13 residues in the CDR3. Trimming took 6 bases from V and 10 from J, leaving 16 bases between them. The CDR3 region has the DNA TGTGCCAGCAGTCGATCAGGGATTTGGGAGCAGTTCTTC. It codes for CASSRSGIWEQFF. The complete variable domain, with remaining parts taken from reference TRBV11-3 and TRBJ2-1, reads EAGVVQSPRYKIIEKKQPVAFWCNPISGHNTLYWYLQNLGQGPELLIRYENEEAVDDSQLPKDRFSAERLKGVDSTLKIQPAELGDSAVYLCASSRSGIWEQFFGPGTRLTVL.

The rearrangement joins TRBV5-1 to TRBJ2-7; TRBD1 matches 7 bases. The V gene's germline CDR1 is SGHRS and CDR2 YFSETQ. Losses at the gene ends were 4 bases for V and 0 bases for J; bases not matched to a gene: 7. This CDR3 spans 15 amino acids. CDR3: CASSRQRDSSYEQYF. DNA of the CDR3: TGCGCCAGCAGCAGACAAAGGGACAGCTCCTACGAGCAGTACTTC.

This clone has more than one count but fewer than ten. V gene TRBV4-3 combines with J gene TRBJ1-6, with 7 bases that match TRBD1. Per the germline V gene, CDR1 is LGHNA and CDR2 is YSLEER. The junction had 6 bases not matched to a gene; V was cut back by 0 bases and J by 1 base. CDR3 length: 18 amino acids. CDR3 region: CASSQELGRGSYNSPLHF. Written as DNA, the CDR3 is TGCGCCAGCAGCCAAGAGTTGGGCAGGGGGTCCTATAATTCACCCCTCCACTTT.

The CDR3 sequence: CAWSVRTGNYGYTF. For the CDR3, the DNA is TGTGCCTGGAGTGTAAGGACAGGGAACTATGGCTACACCTTC. The chain employs TRBV30 and TRBJ1-2; TRBD1 agrees at 8 bases. Germline CDR1 GTSNPN, CDR2 SVGIG (reference sequence). The CDR3 loop spans 14 amino acids. Losses at the gene ends were 0 bases for V and 2 bases for J; bases not matched to a gene: 2.

V gene TRBV10-3 combines with J gene TRBJ1-3; the D is unclear. The V end lost 6 bases, the J end lost 4 bases, and 13 bases lay between the germline ends. CDR3 size: 14 residues. Germline V gives CDR1 ENHRY, CDR2 SYGVKD. The CDR3 loop is CAISAGLKGNTIYF. CDR3 DNA: TGTGCCATCAGCGCTGGGCTAAAGGGAAACACCATATATTTT.

The chain is built from TRBV11-2 and TRBJ1-1, with 8 bases lining up with TRBD1. The V and J ends lost 1 base and 6 bases, in that order; junction bases with no gene match: 7. Germline lookup yields CDR1 SGHAT and CDR2 FQNNGV. The CDR3 has 15 residues. CDR3 sequence reads: CASSLGSAGGSEAFF. Written as DNA, the CDR3 is TGTGCCAGCAGCTTAGGGTCGGCAGGGGGCTCTGAAGCTTTCTTT. The full variable domain, rest sourced from reference TRBV11-2 and TRBJ1-1, is EAGVAQSPRYKIIEKRQSVAFWCNPISGHATLYWYQQILGQGPKLLIQFQNNGVVDDSQLPKDRFSAERLKGVDSTLKIQPAKLEDSAVYLCASSLGSAGGSEAFFGQGTRLTVV.

This chain uses TRBV10-2 with TRBJ2-7; TRBD2 might be the D (5 bases). Germline-derived CDR1 and CDR2 are WSHSY and SAAADI. The CDR3 is 12 amino acids. V was shortened by 3 bases and J by 9 bases, with 12 bases between the two germline ends. DNA of the CDR3: TGCGCCAGCAGTGATTCCCCGGGATGGCAGTACTTC. Its translation: CASSDSPGWQYF.

The chain employs TRBV5-1 and TRBJ1-1; perhaps TRBD1 as D (5 bases). Germline loops: CDR1 SGHRS, CDR2 YFSETQ. This CDR3 region has 17 residues. The V end lost 7 bases, the J end lost 6 bases, and 28 bases lay between the germline ends. CDR3 sequence: CASQRGGDSPRIAEAFF. The CDR3 nucleotides are TGCGCCAGCCAACGGGGGGGGGACTCCCCGAGGATTGCTGAAGCTTTCTTT.

V gene TRBV6-6 combines with J gene TRBJ2-2; 10 nucleotides line up with TRBD2. This CDR3 is 15 amino acids long. Germline-derived CDR1 and CDR2 are MNHNY and SVGAGI (reference sequence). After removal of 5 bases from V and 5 bases from J, the junction contained 5 bases not matched to a gene. CDR3 bases: TGTGCCAGCAGTCGGACTAGCGGTTATACCGGGGAGCTGTTTTTT. This encodes CASSRTSGYTGELFF.

The chain uses TRBV18 and TRBJ2-7, with D possibly TRBD2 on 6 matching bases. This CDR3 has 15 residues. V shed 1 base and J shed 0 bases, with 10 bases lying between them. The germline gives CDR1 KGHSH, CDR2 LQKENI. CDR3 sequence (DNA): TGTGCCAGCTCACCACGGAGGGCCCGCTCCTACGAGCAGTACTTC. Translating gives CASSPRRARSYEQYF.

This clone has only a few counts. The genes are TRBV4-2 and TRBJ2-6, with a tentative D call TRBD2 (6 bases). Germline-derived CDR1 and CDR2 are LGHNA and YNFKEQ. The CDR3 spans 18 residues. V dropped 0 bases and J dropped 0 bases, with 12 bases sitting between them. The chain's CDR3 is CASSQDIAAVSGANVLTF. CDR3 DNA sequence: TGTGCCAGCAGCCAAGACATAGCGGCGGTCTCTGGGGCCAACGTCCTGACTTTC.

This clone has only a few counts. The V call is TRBV6-5, the J call TRBJ1-3; no clear D gene. Trimming removed 6 bases at V and 0 bases at J, with 9 bases between. The germline V gene has CDR1 MNHEY and CDR2 SVGAGI. The CDR3 consists of 14 residues. This chain's CDR3 is CASRGLSSGNTIYF. CDR3 nucleotide sequence: TGTGCCAGCAGAGGACTGTCCTCTGGAAACACCATATATTTT.

The chain couples TRBV11-3 to TRBJ2-5, with 9 positions matching TRBD2. CDR1 SGHNT and CDR2 YENEEA come from the germline V gene. V was pared by 5 bases and J by 4 bases, with 11 bases of the junction left unmatched. The CDR3 sequence is 16 residues long. The CDR3 loop is CASSPKGGRARETQYF. As DNA, the CDR3 is TGTGCCAGCAGCCCCAAGGGCGGGAGGGCCCGAGAGACCCAGTACTTC.